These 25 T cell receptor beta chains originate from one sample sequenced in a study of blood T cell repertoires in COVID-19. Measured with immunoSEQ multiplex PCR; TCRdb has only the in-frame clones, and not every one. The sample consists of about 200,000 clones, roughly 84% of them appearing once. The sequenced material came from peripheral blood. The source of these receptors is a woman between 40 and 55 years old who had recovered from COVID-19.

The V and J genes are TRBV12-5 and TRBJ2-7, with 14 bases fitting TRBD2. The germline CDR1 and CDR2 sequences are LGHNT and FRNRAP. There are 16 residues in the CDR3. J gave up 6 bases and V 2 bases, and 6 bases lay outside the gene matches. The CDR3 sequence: CASGLPTSGRVTEQYF. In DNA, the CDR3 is TGTGCTAGTGGTTTGCCGACTAGCGGGAGGGTAACCGAGCAGTACTTC.

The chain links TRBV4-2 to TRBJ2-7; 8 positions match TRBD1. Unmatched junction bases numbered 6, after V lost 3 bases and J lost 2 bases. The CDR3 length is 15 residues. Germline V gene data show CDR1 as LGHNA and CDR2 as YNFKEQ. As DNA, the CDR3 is TGTGCCAGCAGCCAGACGGGACAGGTCGCCTACGAGCAGTACTTC. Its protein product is CASSQTGQVAYEQYF.

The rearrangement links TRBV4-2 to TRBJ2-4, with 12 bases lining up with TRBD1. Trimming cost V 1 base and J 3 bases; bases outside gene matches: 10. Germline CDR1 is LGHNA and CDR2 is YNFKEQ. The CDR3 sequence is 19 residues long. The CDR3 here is CASSQGGTGGNLVKNIQYF. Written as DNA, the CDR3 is TGTGCCAGCAGCCAAGGGGGGACAGGGGGCAATTTAGTCAAAAACATTCAGTACTTC.

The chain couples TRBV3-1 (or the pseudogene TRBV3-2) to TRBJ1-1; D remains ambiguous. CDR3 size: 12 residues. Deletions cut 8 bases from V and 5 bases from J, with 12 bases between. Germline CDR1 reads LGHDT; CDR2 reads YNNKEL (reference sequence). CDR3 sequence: CASLGDGTEAFF. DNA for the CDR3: TGTGCCAGCCTCGGGGATGGAACTGAAGCTTTCTTT.

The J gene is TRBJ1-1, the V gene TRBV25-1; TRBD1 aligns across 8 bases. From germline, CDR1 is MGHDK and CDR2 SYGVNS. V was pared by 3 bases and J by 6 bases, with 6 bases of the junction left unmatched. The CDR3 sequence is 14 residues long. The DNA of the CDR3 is TGTGCCAGCAGTGACGCAGGGGGCGTTCCTGAAGCTTTCTTT. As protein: CASSDAGGVPEAFF.

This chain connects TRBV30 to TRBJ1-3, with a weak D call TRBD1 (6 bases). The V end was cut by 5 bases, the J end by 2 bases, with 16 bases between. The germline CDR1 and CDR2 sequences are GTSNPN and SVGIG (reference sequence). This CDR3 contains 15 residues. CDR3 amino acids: CAWGGRTETGNTIYF. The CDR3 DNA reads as TGTGCCTGGGGAGGTCGGACAGAAACTGGAAACACCATATATTTT.

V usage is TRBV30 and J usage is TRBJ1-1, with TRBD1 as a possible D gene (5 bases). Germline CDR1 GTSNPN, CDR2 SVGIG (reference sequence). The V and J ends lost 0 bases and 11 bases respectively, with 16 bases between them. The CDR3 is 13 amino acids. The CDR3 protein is CAWSVLEGNYAFF. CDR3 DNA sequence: TGTGCCTGGAGTGTACTGGAGGGGAATTATGCTTTCTTT.

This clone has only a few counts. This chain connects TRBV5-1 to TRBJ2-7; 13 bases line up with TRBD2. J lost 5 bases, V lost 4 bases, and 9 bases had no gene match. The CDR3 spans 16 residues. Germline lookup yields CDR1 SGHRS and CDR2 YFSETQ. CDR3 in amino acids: CASSPGLAGFRDEQYF. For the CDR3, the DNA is TGCGCCAGCAGCCCGGGACTAGCGGGGTTTCGGGACGAGCAGTACTTC.

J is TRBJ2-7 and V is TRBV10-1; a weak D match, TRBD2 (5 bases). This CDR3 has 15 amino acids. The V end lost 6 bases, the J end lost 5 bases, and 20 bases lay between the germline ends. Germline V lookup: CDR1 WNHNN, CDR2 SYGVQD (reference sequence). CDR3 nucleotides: TGCGCCAGCAGCAAGGGAGAACCGAGACCCCACGAGCAGTACTTC. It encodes CASSKGEPRPHEQYF.

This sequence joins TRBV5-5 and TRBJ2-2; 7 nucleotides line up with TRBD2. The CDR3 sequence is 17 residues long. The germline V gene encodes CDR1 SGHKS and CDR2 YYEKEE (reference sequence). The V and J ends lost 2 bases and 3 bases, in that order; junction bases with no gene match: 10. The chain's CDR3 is CASSFSSSGVDTGELFF. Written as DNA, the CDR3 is TGTGCCAGCAGCTTTAGTTCGAGCGGGGTTGACACCGGGGAGCTGTTTTTT.

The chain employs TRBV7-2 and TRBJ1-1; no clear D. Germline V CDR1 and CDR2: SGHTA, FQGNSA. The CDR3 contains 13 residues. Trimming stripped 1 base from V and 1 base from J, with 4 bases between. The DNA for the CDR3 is TGTGCCAGCAGCTTAGAACAGAACACTGAAGCTTTCTTT. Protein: CASSLEQNTEAFF.

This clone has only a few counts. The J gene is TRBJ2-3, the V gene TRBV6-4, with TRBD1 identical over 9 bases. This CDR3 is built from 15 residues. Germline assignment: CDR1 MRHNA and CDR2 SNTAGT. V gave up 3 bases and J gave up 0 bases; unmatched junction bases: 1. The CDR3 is CASSDDRGSTDTQYF. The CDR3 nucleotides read TGTGCCAGCAGTGATGACAGGGGGAGCACAGATACGCAGTATTTT.

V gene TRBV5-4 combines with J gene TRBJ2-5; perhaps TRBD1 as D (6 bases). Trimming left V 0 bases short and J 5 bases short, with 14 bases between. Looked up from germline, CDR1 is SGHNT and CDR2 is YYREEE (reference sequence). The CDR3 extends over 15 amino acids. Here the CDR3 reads CASSLDRAGWETQYF. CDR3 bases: TGTGCCAGCAGCTTGGACAGGGCTGGATGGGAGACCCAGTACTTC.

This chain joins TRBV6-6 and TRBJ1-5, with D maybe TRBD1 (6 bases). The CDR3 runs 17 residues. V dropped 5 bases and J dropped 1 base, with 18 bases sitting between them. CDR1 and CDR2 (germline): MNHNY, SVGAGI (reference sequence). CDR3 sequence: CASSPIQGLSSNQPQHF. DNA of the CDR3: TGTGCCAGCAGTCCGATACAGGGTCTCAGCAGCAATCAGCCCCAGCATTTT.

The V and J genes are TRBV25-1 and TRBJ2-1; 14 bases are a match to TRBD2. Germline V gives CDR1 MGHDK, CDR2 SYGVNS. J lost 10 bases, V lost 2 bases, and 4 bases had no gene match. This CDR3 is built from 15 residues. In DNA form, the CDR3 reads TGTGCCAGCAGTGAAGGGACTAGCGGGAGTGAGGAGCAGTTCTTC. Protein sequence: CASSEGTSGSEEQFF.

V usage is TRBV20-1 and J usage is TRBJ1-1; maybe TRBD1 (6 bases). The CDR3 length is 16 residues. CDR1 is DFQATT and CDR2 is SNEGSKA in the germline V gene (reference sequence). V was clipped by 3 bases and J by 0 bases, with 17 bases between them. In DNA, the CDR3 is TGCAGTGCTAGTTTGCCAGGGGCTACCTTGAACACTGAAGCTTTCTTT. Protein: CSASLPGATLNTEAFF.

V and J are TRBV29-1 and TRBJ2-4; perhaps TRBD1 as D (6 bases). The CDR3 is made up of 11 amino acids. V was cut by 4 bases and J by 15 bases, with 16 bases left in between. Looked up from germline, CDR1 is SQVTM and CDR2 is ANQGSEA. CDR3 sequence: CSVAVTGTTYF. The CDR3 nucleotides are TGCAGCGTTGCTGTGACCGGGACAACGTACTTC.

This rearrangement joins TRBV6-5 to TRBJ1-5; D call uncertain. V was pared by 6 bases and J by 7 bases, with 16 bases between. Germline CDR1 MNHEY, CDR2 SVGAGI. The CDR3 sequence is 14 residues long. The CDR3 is CASRTSIGNQPQHF. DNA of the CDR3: TGTGCCAGCAGGACGAGCATCGGGAACCAGCCCCAGCATTTT.

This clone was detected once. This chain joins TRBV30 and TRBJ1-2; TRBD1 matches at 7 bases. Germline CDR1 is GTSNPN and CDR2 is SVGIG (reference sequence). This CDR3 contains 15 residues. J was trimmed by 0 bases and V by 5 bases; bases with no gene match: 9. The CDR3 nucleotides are TGTGCCTGGCCTTCCAGGGGGGAGGCTAACTATGGCTACACCTTC. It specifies CAWPSRGEANYGYTF.

DNA for the CDR3: TGCGCCAGCAGCGCTGGTTTCACCAGGTCGAACACCGGGGAGCTGTTTTTT. It translates to CASSAGFTRSNTGELFF. J is TRBJ2-2 and V is TRBV5-1; the D is unclear. CDR1 is SGHRS, CDR2 YFSETQ, per germline. V was clipped by 4 bases and J by 0 bases, with 16 bases between them. This CDR3 comprises 17 residues.

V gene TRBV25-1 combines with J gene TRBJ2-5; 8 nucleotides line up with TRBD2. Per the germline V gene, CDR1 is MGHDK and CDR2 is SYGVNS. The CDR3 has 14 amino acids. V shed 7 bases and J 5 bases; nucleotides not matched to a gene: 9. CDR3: CASTREGEWETQYF. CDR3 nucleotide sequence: TGTGCCAGCACCCGGGAGGGAGAGTGGGAGACCCAGTACTTC.

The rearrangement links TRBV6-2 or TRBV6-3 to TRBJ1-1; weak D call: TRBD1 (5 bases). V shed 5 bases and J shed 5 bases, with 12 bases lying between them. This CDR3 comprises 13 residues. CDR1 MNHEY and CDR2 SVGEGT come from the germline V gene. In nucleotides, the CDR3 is TGTGCCAGCAGTCCATCGCAGGGTACTGAAGCTTTCTTT. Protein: CASSPSQGTEAFF.

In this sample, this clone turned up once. The CDR3 nucleotides read TGTGCCAGCAGTGCAGGGAGGAGTGAAAAACTGTTTTTT. Translating gives CASSAGRSEKLFF. This chain connects TRBV9 to TRBJ1-4; possibly TRBD1 for D (5 bases). The CDR3 covers 13 residues. Germline assignment: CDR1 SGDLS and CDR2 YYNGEE. V lost 5 bases, J lost 7 bases, and 12 bases lay in between. Together with reference TRBV9 and TRBJ1-4, the CDR3 gives the full variable domain: DSGVTQTPKHLITATGQRVTLRCSPRSGDLSVYWYQQSLDQGLQFLIQYYNGEERAKGNILERFSAQQFPDLHSELNLSSLELGDSALYFCASSAGRSEKLFFGSGTQLSVL.

CDR3 sequence: CASSETGEYSPLHF. The CDR3 DNA follows: TGTGCCAGCAGCGAGACAGGGGAATATTCACCCCTCCACTTT. This chain connects TRBV7-2 to TRBJ1-6; 8 bases line up with TRBD1. The CDR3 spans 14 residues. The V and J ends lost 5 bases and 8 bases, in that order; junction bases with no gene match: 5. Germline loops: CDR1 SGHTA, CDR2 FQGNSA.

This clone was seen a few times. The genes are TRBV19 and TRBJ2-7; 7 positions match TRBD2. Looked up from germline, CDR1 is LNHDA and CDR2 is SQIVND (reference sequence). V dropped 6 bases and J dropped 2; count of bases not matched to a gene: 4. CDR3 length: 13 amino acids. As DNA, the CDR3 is TGTGCCAGTAGCTTAAGCGGGACCTACGAGCAGTACTTC. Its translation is CASSLSGTYEQYF.